The text below deals with one T cell receptor (beta chain). Antigen specificity is unknown. Other DNA sequences within the sample encode an identical CDR3. V lost 4 bases and J lost 5, with 2 bases in between. The CDR3 is 11 amino acids. From germline, CDR1 is SGHNT and CDR2 YENEEA. Positively selected for CCR7, the CD45RO-negative cells used as naive CD8 cells excluded terminally differentiated effector memory CD45RA+ cells. Profiled with immunoSEQ multiplex PCR; TCRdb holds only in-frame clones, not every one. The data show about 2.1 million clones, 85% to 95% seen once. The sample originates from a study of shared clonotypes between healthy human individuals. Overall study findings and caveats: Clonotype sharing across several donors was observed for approximately 5% of naive CD4 clonotypes.

This TCR was sampled from a man aged 18-30 years in good health. Some clones in this sample may be carry-over from other donors' samples. The chain carries TRBV11-3 and TRBJ2-2, with D unclear. The specimen was naive CD8+ T cells from PBMCs. CDR3 DNA sequence: TGTGCCAGCAGCTCGACCGGGGAGCTGTTTTTT. Amino acid sequence: CASSSTGELFF.